This T cell receptor (beta chain) is from a study of T cell changes during pregnancy in multiple sclerosis. The CDR3 extends over 16 amino acids. Per the germline V gene, CDR1 is SGHTA and CDR2 is FQGTGA. J lost 4 bases, V lost 2 bases, and 6 bases had no gene match. The repertoire was sequenced with immunoSEQ multiplex PCR; TCRdb's copy has only in-frame clones and lacks some. The data hold 25,000 to 35,000 clones, with 89% observed a single time. The sequencing used CD8+ T cells from peripheral blood mononuclear cells, collected in the second trimester of pregnancy. This clonotype was obtained from a female donor with multiple sclerosis, enrolled in a pregnancy study. V gene TRBV7-3 combines with J gene TRBJ2-3, with TRBD2 matching over 10 bases. The CDR3 nucleotides are TGTGCCAGCAGCTTAGAAGCGGGGGGGAGGGCAGATACGCAGTATTTT. Encoded protein: CASSLEAGGRADTQYF.